This T cell receptor beta chain was captured in a study of Ad26.COV2.S vaccination and SARS-CoV-2 variants. Study-wide context: Donor was one of the participants in the Ad26.COV2.S arm of the COV1001 trial. Regarding the study as a whole: Non-spike TCR breadth was similar in vaccine and placebo recipients. Reported post-vaccination CD8+ and CD4+ T cell responses to spike showed substantial breadth.

The length of the CDR3 is 16 residues. The trim removed 3 bases at V and 3 bases at J, leaving 4 bases unmatched. Germline V gene lookup returns CDR1 SGHRS and CDR2 YFSETQ. The data were produced by immunoSEQ multiplex PCR, yet TCRdb's version contains in-frame clones alone and is incomplete. The repertoire holds about 420,000 clones, 88% seen once, with 3.6% in the top ten. This clone was detected once. Its antigen is currently unknown. Stated treatment: 19 received Ad26.COV2.S at low or high dose, single or two shots; several received placebo; per-sample allocation not given. At day 63 after the first vaccine or placebo injection, samples were drawn.

This chain connects TRBV5-1 to TRBJ1-4; 11 bases match TRBD1. The sequence derives from a person aged 18-60 years who received the Ad26.COV2.S COVID-19 vaccine or a placebo. Sample: peripheral blood, taken in a trial of Ad26.COV2.S vaccine versus placebo. The CDR3 DNA sequence: TGCGCCAGCAGCTGGACAGGGGGCTTGTCTAATGAAAAACTGTTTTTT. It specifies CASSWTGGLSNEKLFF.